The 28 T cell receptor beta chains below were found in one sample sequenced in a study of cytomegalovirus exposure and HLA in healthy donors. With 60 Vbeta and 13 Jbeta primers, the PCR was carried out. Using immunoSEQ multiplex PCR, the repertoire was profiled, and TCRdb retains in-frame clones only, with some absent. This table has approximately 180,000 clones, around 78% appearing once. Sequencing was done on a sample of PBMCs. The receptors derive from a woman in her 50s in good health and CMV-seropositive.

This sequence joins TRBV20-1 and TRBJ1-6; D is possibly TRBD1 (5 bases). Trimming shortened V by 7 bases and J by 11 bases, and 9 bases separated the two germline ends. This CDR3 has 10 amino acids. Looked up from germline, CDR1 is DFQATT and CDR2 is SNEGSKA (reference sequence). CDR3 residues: CSGRQTPLHF. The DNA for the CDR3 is TGCAGTGGGCGACAGACACCCCTCCACTTT.

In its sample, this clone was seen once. CDR3 nucleotide sequence: TGTGCCAGCAGTGAAGCGGCTCTAGCTGATACGCAGTATTTT. This gives the protein CASSEAALADTQYF. This chain joins TRBV6-1 and TRBJ2-3, with D tentatively TRBD2 (5 bases). Trimming removed 0 bases from V and 6 bases from J, with 10 bases in between. From germline, CDR1 is MNHNS and CDR2 SASEGT. The CDR3 extends over 14 amino acids.

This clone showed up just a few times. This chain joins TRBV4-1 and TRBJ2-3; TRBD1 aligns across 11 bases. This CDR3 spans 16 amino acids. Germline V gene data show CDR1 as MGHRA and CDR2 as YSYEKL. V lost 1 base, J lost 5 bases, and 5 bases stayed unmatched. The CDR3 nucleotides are TGCGCCAGCAGCCAAGTTGGACAGGGGGCACAAGATACGCAGTATTTT. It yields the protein CASSQVGQGAQDTQYF.

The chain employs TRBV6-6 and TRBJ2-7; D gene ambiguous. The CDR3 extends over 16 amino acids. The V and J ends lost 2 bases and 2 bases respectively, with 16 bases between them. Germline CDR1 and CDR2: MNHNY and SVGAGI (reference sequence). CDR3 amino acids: CASSYLSRQVTYEQYF. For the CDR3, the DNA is TGTGCCAGCAGTTACCTCTCCCGCCAGGTGACCTACGAGCAGTACTTC.

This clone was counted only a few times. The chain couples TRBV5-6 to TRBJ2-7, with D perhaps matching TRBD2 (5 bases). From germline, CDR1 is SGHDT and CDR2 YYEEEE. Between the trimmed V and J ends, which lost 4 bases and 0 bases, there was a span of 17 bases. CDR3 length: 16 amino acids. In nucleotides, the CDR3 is TGTGCCAGCAGCGAATATCGGGGTTTACTCTCCTACGAGCAGTACTTC. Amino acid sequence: CASSEYRGLLSYEQYF.

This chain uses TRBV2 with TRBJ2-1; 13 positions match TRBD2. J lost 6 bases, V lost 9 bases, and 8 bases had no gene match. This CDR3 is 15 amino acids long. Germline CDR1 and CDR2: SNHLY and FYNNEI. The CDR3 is CASIRTSGGINEQFF. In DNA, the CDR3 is TGTGCCAGTATACGGACTAGCGGGGGAATCAATGAGCAGTTCTTC.

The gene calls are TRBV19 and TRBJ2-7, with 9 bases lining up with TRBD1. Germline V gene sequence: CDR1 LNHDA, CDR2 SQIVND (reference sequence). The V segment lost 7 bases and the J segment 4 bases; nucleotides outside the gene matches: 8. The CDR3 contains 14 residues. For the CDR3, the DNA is TGTGCCAGTACCCCCACCGGGACAGGGTACGAGCAGTACTTC. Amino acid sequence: CASTPTGTGYEQYF.

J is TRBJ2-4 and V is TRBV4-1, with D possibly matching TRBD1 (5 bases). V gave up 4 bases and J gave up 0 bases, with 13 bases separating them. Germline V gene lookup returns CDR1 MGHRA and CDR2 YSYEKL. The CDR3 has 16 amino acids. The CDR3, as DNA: TGCGCCAGCAGCCGCGTACAGGTCGTAGCCAAAAACATTCAGTACTTC. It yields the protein CASSRVQVVAKNIQYF.

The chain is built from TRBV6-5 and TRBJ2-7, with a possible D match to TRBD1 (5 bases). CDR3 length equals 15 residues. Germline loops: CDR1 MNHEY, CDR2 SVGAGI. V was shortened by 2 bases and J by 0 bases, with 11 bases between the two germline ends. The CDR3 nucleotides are TGTGCCAGCAGTTACAGGGGTCACAGCTCCTACGAGCAGTACTTC. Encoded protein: CASSYRGHSSYEQYF.

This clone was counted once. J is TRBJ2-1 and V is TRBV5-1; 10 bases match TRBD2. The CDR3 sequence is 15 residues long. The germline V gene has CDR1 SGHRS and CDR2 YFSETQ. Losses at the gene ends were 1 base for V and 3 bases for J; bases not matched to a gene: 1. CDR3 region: CASSLIAGGYNEQFF. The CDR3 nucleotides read TGCGCCAGCAGCTTGATAGCGGGGGGCTACAATGAGCAGTTCTTC.

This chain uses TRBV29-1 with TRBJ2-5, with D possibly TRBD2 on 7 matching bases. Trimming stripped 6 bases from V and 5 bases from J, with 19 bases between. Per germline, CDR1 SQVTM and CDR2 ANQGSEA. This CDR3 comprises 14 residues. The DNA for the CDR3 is TGCAGCGTAGGGGGGGCGACTAGCAGGGAGACCCAGTACTTC. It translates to CSVGGATSRETQYF.

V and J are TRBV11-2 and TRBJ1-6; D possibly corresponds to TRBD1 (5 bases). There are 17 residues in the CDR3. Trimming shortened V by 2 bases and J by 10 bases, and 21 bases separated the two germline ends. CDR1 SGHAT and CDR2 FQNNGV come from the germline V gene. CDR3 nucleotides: TGTGCCAGCAGCTTATTTTCCGTTCAGGGTTCAAGGTCACCCCTCCACTTT. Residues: CASSLFSVQGSRSPLHF.

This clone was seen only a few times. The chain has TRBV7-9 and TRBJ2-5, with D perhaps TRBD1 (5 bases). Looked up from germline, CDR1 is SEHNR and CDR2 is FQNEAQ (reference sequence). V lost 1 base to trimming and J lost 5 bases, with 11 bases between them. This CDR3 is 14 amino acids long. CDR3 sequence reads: CASSLEGRVETQYF. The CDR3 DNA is TGTGCCAGCAGCTTAGAGGGCAGGGTGGAGACCCAGTACTTC.

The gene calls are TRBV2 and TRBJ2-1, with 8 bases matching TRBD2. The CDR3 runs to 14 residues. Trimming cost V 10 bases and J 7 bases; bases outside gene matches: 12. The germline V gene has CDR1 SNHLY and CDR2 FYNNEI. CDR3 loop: CATQTGGVGNEQFF. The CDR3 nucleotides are TGTGCCACCCAAACGGGGGGGGTCGGGAATGAGCAGTTCTTC.

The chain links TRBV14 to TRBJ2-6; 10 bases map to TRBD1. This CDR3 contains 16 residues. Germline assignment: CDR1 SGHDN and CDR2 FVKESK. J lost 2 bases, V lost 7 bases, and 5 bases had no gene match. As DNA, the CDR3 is TGTGCCAGCACGAAGACAGGGGGCGCTGGGGCCAACGTCCTGACTTTC. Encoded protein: CASTKTGGAGANVLTF.

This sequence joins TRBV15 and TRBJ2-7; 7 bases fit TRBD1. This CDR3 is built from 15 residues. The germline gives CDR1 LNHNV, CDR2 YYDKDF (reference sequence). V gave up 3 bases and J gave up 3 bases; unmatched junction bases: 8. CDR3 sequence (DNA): TGTGCCACCAGCAGTCCCGACAGGGACCGCTACGAGCAGTACTTC. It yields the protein CATSSPDRDRYEQYF. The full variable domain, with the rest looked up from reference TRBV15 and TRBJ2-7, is DAMVIQNPRYQVTQFGKPVTLSCSQTLNHNVMYWYQQKSSQAPKLLFHYYDKDFNNEADTPDNFQSRRPNTSFCFLDIRSPGLGDTAMYLCATSSPDRDRYEQYFGPGTRLTVT.

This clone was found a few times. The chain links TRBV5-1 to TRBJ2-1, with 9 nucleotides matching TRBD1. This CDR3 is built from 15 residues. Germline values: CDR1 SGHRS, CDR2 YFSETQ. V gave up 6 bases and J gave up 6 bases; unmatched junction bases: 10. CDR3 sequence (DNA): TGCGCCAGCAACACCGGGACAGGGTCGCCCAATGAGCAGTTCTTC. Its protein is CASNTGTGSPNEQFF.

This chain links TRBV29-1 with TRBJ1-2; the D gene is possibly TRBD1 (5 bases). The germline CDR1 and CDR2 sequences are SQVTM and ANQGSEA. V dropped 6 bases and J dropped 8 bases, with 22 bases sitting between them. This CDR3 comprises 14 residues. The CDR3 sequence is CSVPHQTGEGGYTF. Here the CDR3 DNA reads TGCAGCGTGCCTCACCAGACCGGGGAGGGGGGCTACACCTTC.

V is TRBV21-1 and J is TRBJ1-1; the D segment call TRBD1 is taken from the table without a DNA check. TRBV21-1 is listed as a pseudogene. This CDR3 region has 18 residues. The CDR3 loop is CASTPSGENRLGNTEAFF. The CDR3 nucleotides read TGTGCCAGCACCCCCTCAGGGGAGAATCGGTTGGGGAATACTGAAGCTTTCTTT.

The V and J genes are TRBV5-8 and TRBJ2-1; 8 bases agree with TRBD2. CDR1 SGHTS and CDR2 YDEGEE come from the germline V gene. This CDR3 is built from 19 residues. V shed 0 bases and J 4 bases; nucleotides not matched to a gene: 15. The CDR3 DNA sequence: TGTGCCAGCAGCTTGGCATCGGGGCCAAAGGTAGCGGGGTACAATGAGCAGTTCTTC. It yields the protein CASSLASGPKVAGYNEQFF.

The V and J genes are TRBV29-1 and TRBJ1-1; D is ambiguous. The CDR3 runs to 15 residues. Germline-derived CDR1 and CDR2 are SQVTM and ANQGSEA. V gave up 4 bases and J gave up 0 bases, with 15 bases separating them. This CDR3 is CSVGPRTDVNTEAFF. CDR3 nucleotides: TGCAGCGTTGGGCCCCGTACAGATGTGAACACTGAAGCTTTCTTT. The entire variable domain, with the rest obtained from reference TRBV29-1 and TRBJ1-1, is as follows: SAVISQKPSRDICQRGTSLTIQCQVDSQVTMMFWYRQQPGQSLTLIATANQGSEATYESGFVIDKFPISRPNLTFSTLTVSNMSPEDSSIYLCSVGPRTDVNTEAFFGQGTRLTVV.

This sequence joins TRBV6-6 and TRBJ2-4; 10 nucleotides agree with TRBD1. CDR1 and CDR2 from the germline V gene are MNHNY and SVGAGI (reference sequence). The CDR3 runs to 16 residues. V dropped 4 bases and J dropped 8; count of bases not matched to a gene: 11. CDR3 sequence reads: CASSSKDRGLPDIQYF. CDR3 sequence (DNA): TGTGCCAGCAGTTCAAAGGACAGGGGGTTGCCCGACATTCAGTACTTC.

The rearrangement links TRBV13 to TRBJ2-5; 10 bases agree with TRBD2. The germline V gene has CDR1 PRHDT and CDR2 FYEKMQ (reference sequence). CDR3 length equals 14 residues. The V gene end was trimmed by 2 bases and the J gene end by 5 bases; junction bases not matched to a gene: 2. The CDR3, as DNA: TGTGCCAGCAGCTTAAGCGGGGGGGAGGAGACCCAGTACTTC. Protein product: CASSLSGGEETQYF.

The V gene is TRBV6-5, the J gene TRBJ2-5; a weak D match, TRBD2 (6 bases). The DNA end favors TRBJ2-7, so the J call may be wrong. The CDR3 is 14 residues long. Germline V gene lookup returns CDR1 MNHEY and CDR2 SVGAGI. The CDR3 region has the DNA TGTGCCAGCAGTTACTCGGGGAGGACCTACGAGCAGTACTTC. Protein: CASSYSGRTYEQYF.

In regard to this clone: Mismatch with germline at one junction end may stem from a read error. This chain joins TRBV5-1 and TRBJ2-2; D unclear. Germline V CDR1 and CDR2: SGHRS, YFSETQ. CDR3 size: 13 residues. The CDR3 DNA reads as TGCGCCAGCAGCTTAGAGAACGCCGGGGAGCTGTTTTTT. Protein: CASSLENAGELFF. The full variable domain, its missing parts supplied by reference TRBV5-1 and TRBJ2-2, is KAGVTQTPRYLIKTRGQQVTLSCSPISGHRSVSWYQQTPGQGLQFLFEYFSETQRNKGNFPGRFSGRQFSNSRSEMNVSTLELGDSALYLCASSLENAGELFFGEGSRLTVL.

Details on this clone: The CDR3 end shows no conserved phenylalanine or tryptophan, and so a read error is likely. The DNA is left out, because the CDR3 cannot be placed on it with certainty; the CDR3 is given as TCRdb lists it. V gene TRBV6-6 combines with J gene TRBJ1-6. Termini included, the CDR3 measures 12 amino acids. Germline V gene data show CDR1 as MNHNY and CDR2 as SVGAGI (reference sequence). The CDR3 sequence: CASSYVDYLLYS.

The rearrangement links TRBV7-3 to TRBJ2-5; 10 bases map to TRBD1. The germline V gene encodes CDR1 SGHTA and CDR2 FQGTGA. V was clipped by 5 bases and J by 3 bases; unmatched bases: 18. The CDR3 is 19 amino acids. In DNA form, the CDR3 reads TGTGCCAGCAGCCCAGGATGGGGGACAGGGGTCTCTACGAAAGAGACCCAGTACTTC. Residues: CASSPGWGTGVSTKETQYF.

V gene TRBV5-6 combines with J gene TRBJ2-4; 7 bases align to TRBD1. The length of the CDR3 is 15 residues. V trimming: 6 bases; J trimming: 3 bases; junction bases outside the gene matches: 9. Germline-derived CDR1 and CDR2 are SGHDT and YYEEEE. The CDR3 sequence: CASTSPGQHKNIQYF. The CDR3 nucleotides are TGTGCCAGCACATCCCCGGGACAGCACAAAAACATTCAGTACTTC.